A selection of T cell receptor beta chains follows, all from one sample in a study of blood T cell repertoires in COVID-19. Produced via immunoSEQ multiplex PCR; TCRdb's table is partial and in-frame only. The sample yields 110,000 or so clones, roughly 84% seen once. Source material: peripheral blood. These receptors were obtained from a woman aged 40 to 55 with acute or convalescent COVID-19. Both conserved end residues are part of each CDR3. Each record gives: J gene, CDR3 length, D gene, clone size, V gene, CDR3 DNA, CDR3 protein. D genes are given only for firm matches. Expanded clones get a size class; other rows say once, few or many, or leave the size out.

>TRBJ2-2|15|NA|NA|TRBV7-8
TGTGCCAGCAGCCCAGGGGGGATAAACACCGGGGAGCTGTTTTTT
CASSPGGINTGELFF
>TRBJ2-3|16|NA|NA|TRBV5-4
TGTGCCAGCAAAATGAGGGGCGGGGCGAGCACAGATACGCAGTATTTT
CASKMRGGASTDTQYF
>TRBJ2-7|11|NA|NA|TRBV20-1
TGCAGTGCCCTAGACAGCTACGAGCAGTACTTC
CSALDSYEQYF
>TRBJ1-4|17|TRBD1|once|TRBV19
TGTGCCAGTAGTACCGGGGTACAGGGGGGAGGTAATGAAAAACTGTTTTTT
CASSTGVQGGGNEKLFF
>TRBJ1-3|14|TRBD1|NA|TRBV5-1
TGCGCCAGCTCAGCTACAGGGGGAGGAAACACCATATATTTT
CASSATGGGNTIYF
>TRBJ2-5|15|TRBD1|once|TRBV5-5
TGTGCCAGCAGCTACCTAGGACAGGGAGAAGAGACCCAGTACTTC
CASSYLGQGEETQYF
>TRBJ2-1|16|NA|NA|TRBV7-3
TGTGCCAGCAGCTTAAGGGGGCCCATCGACTACAATGAGCAGTTCTTC
CASSLRGPIDYNEQFF
>TRBJ1-2|15|TRBD1|NA|TRBV5-5
TGTGCCAGCAGCTTGGCCAGGGGGCCAGGCTATGGCTACACCTTC
CASSLARGPGYGYTF
>TRBJ1-1|13|NA|NA|TRBV6-5
TGTGCCAGCAGGACCCCGGAGGGCACTGAAGCTTTCTTT
CASRTPEGTEAFF
>TRBJ2-3|15|NA|NA|TRBV4-1
TGCGCCAGCAGCCATACCGGAGGGGTTGGGGATACGCAGTATTTT
CASSHTGGVGDTQYF
>TRBJ1-2|14|NA|NA|TRBV6-5
TGTGCCAGCAGTCGCGGGGTGCTGGGGAAACACTACACCTTC
CASSRGVLGKHYTF
>TRBJ2-7|12|TRBD2|NA|TRBV7-9
TGTGCCAGCAGCTTAGGGCGGGGGGAGCAGTACTTC
CASSLGRGEQYF
>TRBJ1-1|14|NA|once|TRBV7-6
TGTGCCAGCAGCTTCGGACAAGCGAACACTGAAGCTTTCTTT
CASSFGQANTEAFF
>TRBJ1-2|14|NA|NA|TRBV29-1
TGCAGCGTCATGACCGGGACTGACTACTATGGCTACACCTTC
CSVMTGTDYYGYTF
>TRBJ2-7|15|NA|NA|TRBV9
TGTGCCAGCAGCGTAGCCCAGGGTCCAACCTACGAGCAGTACTTC
CASSVAQGPTYEQYF
>TRBJ1-1|14|TRBD1|NA|TRBV2
TGTGCCAGCAGTTTCACAGGGGTGGACACTGAAGCTTTCTTT
CASSFTGVDTEAFF
>TRBJ1-5|13|NA|NA|TRBV30
TGTGCCTGGAGTGACAGGGTCGATCAGCCCCAGCATTTT
CAWSDRVDQPQHF
>TRBJ2-5|16|TRBD2|NA|TRBV3-1/TRBV3-2
TGTGCCAGCAGCCGCGCGGTAGCGGGGGGAAGGGAGACCCAGTACTTC
CASSRAVAGGRETQYF
>TRBJ1-2|12|TRBD1|NA|TRBV7-2
TGTGCCAGCGCGGAGGACAGGTTTGGCTACACCTTC
CASAEDRFGYTF
>TRBJ2-3|15|TRBD2|NA|TRBV2
TGTGCCAGCAGTGAAGGGACTAGGCACACAGATACGCAGTATTTT
CASSEGTRHTDTQYF
>TRBJ2-7|14|NA|NA|TRBV5-1
TGCGCCAGCAGGTGGGGCAGTGAGAGTTACGAGCAGTACTTC
CASRWGSESYEQYF
>TRBJ1-1|16|NA|NA|TRBV30
TGTGCCTGGAGTACCGGAAAAGGAGCCGTGGGCACTGAAGCTTTCTTT
CAWSTGKGAVGTEAFF
>TRBJ1-4|13|NA|NA|TRBV7-9
TGTGCCAGCAGCTTAGGGCAGGGTGAAAAACTGTTTTTT
CASSLGQGEKLFF
>TRBJ1-1|15|TRBD1|NA|TRBV10-3
TGTGCCATCAGTGCTACAGGGGGCTTAGGGGTTGAAGCTTTCTTT
CAISATGGLGVEAFF
>TRBJ2-5|12|NA|NA|TRBV6-1
TGTGCCAGCAGTGAAGCGAGGAAGACCCAGTACTTC
CASSEARKTQYF
>TRBJ1-5|14|NA|once|TRBV24-1
TGTGCCACCAGTGATAGCCGTACGAGTCAGCCCCAGCATTTT
CATSDSRTSQPQHF
>TRBJ1-1|15|NA|NA|TRBV18
TGTGCCAGCTCACCACTAGAAGTTTTGAACACTGAAGCTTTCTTT
CASSPLEVLNTEAFF
>TRBJ2-3|15|TRBD1|NA|TRBV5-1
TGCGCCAGCAGCCCACAGGGGGGAAACACAGATACGCAGTATTTT
CASSPQGGNTDTQYF
>TRBJ2-7|12|NA|NA|TRBV12-3/TRBV12-4
TGTGCCAGCAGTTTGCGGGAACGGCAACAGTACTTC
CASSLRERQQYF
>TRBJ1-2|15|NA|NA|TRBV5-4
TGTGCCAGCAGCTTGGTGGGAGGTGCAGGCCTCGGCTACACCTTC
CASSLVGGAGLGYTF
>TRBJ1-5|13|NA|NA|TRBV27
TGTGCCAGCAGTTTCCAGGGGAACCAGCCCCAGCATTTT
CASSFQGNQPQHF
>TRBJ2-3|19|NA|NA|TRBV7-9
TGTGCCAGCAGCTTAGATCGTCAGGGGCTCGCCCGAGGCACAGATACGCAGTATTTT
CASSLDRQGLARGTDTQYF
>TRBJ1-2|15|TRBD1|NA|TRBV6-5
TGTGCCAGCAGTTACCCCGGACAGGGAATCCGTGGCTACACCTTC
CASSYPGQGIRGYTF
>TRBJ1-6|14|NA|NA|TRBV30
TGTGCCTGGAGTGTACGGGTCGGTAATTCACCCCTCCACTTT
CAWSVRVGNSPLHF
>TRBJ1-2|14|NA|NA|TRBV5-4
TGTGCCAGCAGCTCGGGCGGACAGTCCTATGGCTACACCTTC
CASSSGGQSYGYTF
>TRBJ2-7|16|NA|NA|TRBV6-2/TRBV6-3
TGTGCCAGCAGTTACGGGCGTCAGGGGCTTTCCTACGAGCAGTACTTC
CASSYGRQGLSYEQYF
>TRBJ1-1|14|NA|NA|TRBV5-5
TGTGCCAGCAGCCCCTCTGGGAGGAACACTGAAGCTTTCTTT
CASSPSGRNTEAFF
>TRBJ2-7|11|NA|NA|TRBV2
TGTGCCAGCACGTTCTCCTACGAGCAGTACTTC
CASTFSYEQYF
>TRBJ1-2|14|NA|NA|TRBV18
TGTGCCAGCTCACCAGGTTACGGGGTCGGAGGCTACACCTTC
CASSPGYGVGGYTF
>TRBJ2-7|16|TRBD2|NA|TRBV6-6
TGTGCCAGCAGGGCACAGGGACTAGCGGGGGGCGGGGAGCAGTACTTC
CASRAQGLAGGGEQYF
>TRBJ2-7|15|TRBD1|NA|TRBV15
TGTGCCACCAGCAGAGTGACAGGGTCAAGCTACGAGCAGTACTTC
CATSRVTGSSYEQYF
>TRBJ2-3|16|NA|NA|TRBV4-3
TGCGCCAGCAGCCAAGATGCCGCACCGGGGTCAGATACGCAGTATTTT
CASSQDAAPGSDTQYF
>TRBJ1-5|15|NA|NA|TRBV19
TGTGCCAGTAGCATATACCACGGGGGAGGACAGCCCCAGCATTTT
CASSIYHGGGQPQHF
>TRBJ2-7|15|TRBD1|NA|TRBV6-1
TGTGCCAGCAGTGAAGCGACAGGGACCCCTTACGAGCAGTACTTC
CASSEATGTPYEQYF
>TRBJ2-3|15|TRBD2|NA|TRBV5-4
TGTGCCAGCAGCTTGGGACTAGCGGGGGTTTCGGCGCAGTATTTT
CASSLGLAGVSAQYF